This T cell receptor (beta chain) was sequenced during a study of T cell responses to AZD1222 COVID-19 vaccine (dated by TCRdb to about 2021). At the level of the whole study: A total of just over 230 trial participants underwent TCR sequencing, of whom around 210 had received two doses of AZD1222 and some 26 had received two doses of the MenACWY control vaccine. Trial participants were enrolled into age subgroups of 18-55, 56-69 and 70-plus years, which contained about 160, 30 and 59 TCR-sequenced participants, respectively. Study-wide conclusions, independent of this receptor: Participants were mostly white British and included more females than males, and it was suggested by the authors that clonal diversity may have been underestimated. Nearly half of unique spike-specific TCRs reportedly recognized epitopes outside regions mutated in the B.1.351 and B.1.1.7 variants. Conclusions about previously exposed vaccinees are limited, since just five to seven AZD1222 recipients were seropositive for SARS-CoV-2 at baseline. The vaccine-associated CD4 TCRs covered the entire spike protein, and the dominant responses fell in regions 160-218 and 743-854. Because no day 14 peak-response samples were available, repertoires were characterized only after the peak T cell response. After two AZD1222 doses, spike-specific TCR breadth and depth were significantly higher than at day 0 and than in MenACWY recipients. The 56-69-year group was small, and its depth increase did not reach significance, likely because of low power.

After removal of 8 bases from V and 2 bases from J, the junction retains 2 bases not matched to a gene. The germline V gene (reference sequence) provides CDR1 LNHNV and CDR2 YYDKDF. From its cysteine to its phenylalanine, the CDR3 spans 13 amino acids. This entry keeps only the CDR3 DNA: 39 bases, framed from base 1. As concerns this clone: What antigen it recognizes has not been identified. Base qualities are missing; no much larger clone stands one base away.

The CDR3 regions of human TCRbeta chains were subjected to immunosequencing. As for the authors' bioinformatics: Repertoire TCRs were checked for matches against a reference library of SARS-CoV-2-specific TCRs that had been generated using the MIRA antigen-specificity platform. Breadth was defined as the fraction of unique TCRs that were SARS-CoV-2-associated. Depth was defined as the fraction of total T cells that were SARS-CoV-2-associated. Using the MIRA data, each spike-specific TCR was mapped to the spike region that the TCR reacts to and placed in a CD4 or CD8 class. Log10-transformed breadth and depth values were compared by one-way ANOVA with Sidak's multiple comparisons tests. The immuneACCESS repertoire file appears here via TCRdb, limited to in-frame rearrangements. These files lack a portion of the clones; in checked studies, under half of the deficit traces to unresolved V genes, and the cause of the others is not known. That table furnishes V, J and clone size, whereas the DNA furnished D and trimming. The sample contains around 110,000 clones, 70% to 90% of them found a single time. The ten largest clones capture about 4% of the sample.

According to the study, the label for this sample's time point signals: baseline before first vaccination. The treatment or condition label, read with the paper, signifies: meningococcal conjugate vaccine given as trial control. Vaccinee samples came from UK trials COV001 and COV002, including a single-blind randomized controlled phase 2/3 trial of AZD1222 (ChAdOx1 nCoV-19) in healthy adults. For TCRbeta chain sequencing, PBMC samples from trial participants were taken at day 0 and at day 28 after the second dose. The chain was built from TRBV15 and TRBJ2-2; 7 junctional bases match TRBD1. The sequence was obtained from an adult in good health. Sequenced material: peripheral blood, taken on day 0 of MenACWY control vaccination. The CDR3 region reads CATGTENTGELFF. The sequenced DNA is TGTGCCACCGGGACAGAAAACACCGGGGAGCTGTTTTTT.